The clone carrying this T cell receptor (beta chain) was detected ten times or more. The antigen is unknown. The data were obtained in a study of prognosis after radiotherapy for stage I lung cancer. Study as a whole: Each patient with non-small cell lung cancer was deemed medically inoperable. Study-wide points: Once stereotactic body radiation therapy had been given, unique TCR clone counts fell, with a median of around 9,500 versus 6,500.

TCR beta CDR3 amplification from genomic DNA was performed by two-round multiplex PCR. The authors ran first-round PCR with primers specific to each TRBV and TRBJ gene. TCRdb fed the multiplex PCR reads into MiXCR, producing one record per CDR3 protein. The sample comprises fewer than 20,000 distinct CDR3 sequences, about 18% of which are singletons, and around 41% rests with the top ten. Germline assignment: CDR1 MNHEY and CDR2 SVGEGT. V shed 2 bases, J shed 5 bases, and the junction held 10 bases outside the gene matches. The CDR3 is 16 residues long. The chain links TRBV6-2 or TRBV6-3 to TRBJ2-5, with 8 bases lining up with TRBD2. The receptor was derived from a donor over 45 with non-small cell lung cancer. The sequenced sample was PBMCs, obtained before or after stereotactic body radiation therapy (not recorded which). CDR3 residues: CASSYLNSGSRETQYF. The CDR3 region has the DNA TGTGCCAGCAGTTACCTCAACAGCGGGAGCCGGGAGACCCAGTACTTC.